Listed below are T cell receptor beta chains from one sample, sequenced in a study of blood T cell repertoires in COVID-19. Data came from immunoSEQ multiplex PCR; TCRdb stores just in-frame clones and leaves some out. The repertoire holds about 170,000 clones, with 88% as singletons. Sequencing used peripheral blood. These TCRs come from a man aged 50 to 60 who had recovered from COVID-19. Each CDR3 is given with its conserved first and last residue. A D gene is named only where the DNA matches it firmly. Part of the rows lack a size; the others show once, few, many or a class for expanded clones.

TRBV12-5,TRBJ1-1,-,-,CASGLEAVANTEAFF,TGTGCTAGTGGTTTGGAAGCGGTAGCGAACACTGAAGCTTTCTTT
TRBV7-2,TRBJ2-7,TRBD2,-,CASSSPGLAGGRPGEQYF,TGTGCCAGCAGCTCGCCGGGACTAGCGGGGGGCCGCCCCGGCGAGCAGTACTTC
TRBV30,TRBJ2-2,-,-,CAWAGFTGGELFF,TGTGCCTGGGCGGGGTTCACGGGCGGGGAGCTGTTTTTT
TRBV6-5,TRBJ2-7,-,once,CASTNGIYEQYF,TGTGCCAGCACTAACGGGATCTACGAGCAGTACTTC
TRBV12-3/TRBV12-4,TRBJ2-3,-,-,CASSLGGDTQYF,TGTGCCAGCAGTTTGGGGGGTGATACGCAGTATTTT
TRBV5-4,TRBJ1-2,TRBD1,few,CASSLETGAGYGYTF,TGTGCCAGCAGCTTGGAGACAGGGGCAGGATATGGCTACACCTTC
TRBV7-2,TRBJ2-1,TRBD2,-,CASSVVGTSGYNEQFF,TGTGCCAGCAGCGTAGTTGGGACTAGCGGCTACAATGAGCAGTTCTTC
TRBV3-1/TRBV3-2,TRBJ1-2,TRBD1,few,CASSPPRQGCGYTF,TGTGCCAGCAGCCCCCCCCGACAGGGATGTGGCTACACCTTC
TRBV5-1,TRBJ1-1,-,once,CASSLEARQTEAFF,TGCGCCAGCAGCTTGGAGGCGAGGCAAACTGAAGCTTTCTTT
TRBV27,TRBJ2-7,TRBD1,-,CASSFRYPGQGAYEQYF,TGTGCCAGCAGTTTCCGTTACCCGGGACAGGGAGCCTACGAGCAGTACTTC
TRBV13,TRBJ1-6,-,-,CASSLSSFGSPLHF,TGTGCCAGCAGCTTATCCTCCTTCGGTTCACCCCTCCACTTT
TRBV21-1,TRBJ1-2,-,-,CASSKGRFGYTF,TGTGCCAGCAGCAAAGGGCGGTTTGGCTACACCTTC
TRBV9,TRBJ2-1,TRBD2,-,CASSVTSGGLSYNEQFF,TGTGCCAGCAGCGTAACTAGCGGGGGACTCTCCTACAATGAGCAGTTCTTC
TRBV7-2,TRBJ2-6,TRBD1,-,CASSVTGAGANVLTF,TGTGCCAGCAGCGTGACAGGGGCGGGGGCCAACGTCCTGACTTTC
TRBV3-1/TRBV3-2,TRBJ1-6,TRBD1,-,CASSQDWDRAGNSPLHF,TGTGCCAGCAGCCAAGATTGGGACAGGGCTGGTAATTCACCCCTCCACTTT
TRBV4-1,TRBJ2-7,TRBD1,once,CASSQETGTGLYEQYF,TGCGCCAGCAGCCAGGAGACCGGGACAGGTCTATACGAGCAGTACTTC
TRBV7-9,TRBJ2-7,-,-,CASSLTGGTEYEQYF,TGTGCCAGCAGCTTAACCGGAGGCACGGAGTACGAGCAGTACTTC
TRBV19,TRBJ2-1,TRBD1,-,CASSIHPGQGLAFF,TGTGCCAGTAGTATACATCCGGGACAGGGGTTGGCGTTCTTC
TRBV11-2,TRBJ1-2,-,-,CASSLDQLDLAYGYTF,TGTGCCAGCAGCTTAGATCAGCTGGATTTAGCGTATGGCTACACCTTC
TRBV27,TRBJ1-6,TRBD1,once,CASSWQGANSPLHF,TGTGCCAGCAGTTGGCAGGGGGCGAATTCACCCCTCCACTTT
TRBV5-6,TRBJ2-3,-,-,CASSLRAQGSTDTQYF,TGTGCCAGCAGCTTGCGGGCACAGGGCAGCACAGATACGCAGTATTTT
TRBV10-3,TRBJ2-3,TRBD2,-,CAIRTSGGDDTQYF,TGTGCCATCCGGACTAGCGGGGGGGATGATACGCAGTATTTT
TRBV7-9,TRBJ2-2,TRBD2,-,CASSLPRTSGRTHTGELFF,TGTGCCAGCAGCTTACCCCGGACTAGCGGGAGGACCCACACCGGGGAGCTGTTTTTT
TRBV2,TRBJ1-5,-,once,CASSERGERWQPQHF,TGTGCCAGCAGTGAACGGGGGGAAAGGTGGCAGCCCCAGCATTTT
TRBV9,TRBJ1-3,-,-,CASSVNAGELSGNTIYF,TGTGCCAGCAGCGTAAATGCGGGGGAGCTCTCTGGAAACACCATATATTTT
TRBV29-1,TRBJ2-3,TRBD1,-,CSEGQGTDTQYF,TGCAGCGAAGGACAGGGGACAGATACGCAGTATTTT
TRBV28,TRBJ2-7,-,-,CASRHQGYEQYF,TGTGCCAGCAGACACCAGGGCTACGAGCAGTACTTC
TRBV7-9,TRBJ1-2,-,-,CASSPGQGLYGYTF,TGTGCCAGCAGCCCCGGGCAGGGGCTCTATGGCTACACCTTC
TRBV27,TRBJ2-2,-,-,CASSPLDREPTGELFF,TGTGCCAGCAGTCCACTCGACAGAGAACCCACCGGGGAGCTGTTTTTT
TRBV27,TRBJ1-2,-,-,CASRPQGLSFRYTF,TGTGCCAGCAGACCCCAGGGGCTGTCGTTTCGCTACACCTTC
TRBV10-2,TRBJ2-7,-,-,CASSESTAGQFYEQYF,TGCGCCAGCAGTGAATCCACGGCGGGACAGTTCTACGAGCAGTACTTC
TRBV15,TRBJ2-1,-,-,CATSRSSGTYNEQFF,TGTGCCACCAGCAGATCTAGTGGTACCTACAATGAGCAGTTCTTC
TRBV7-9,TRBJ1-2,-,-,CASEKGDGYTF,TGTGCCAGCGAGAAGGGGGATGGCTACACCTTC
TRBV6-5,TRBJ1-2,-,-,CASSLDYRDYGYTF,TGTGCCAGCAGTTTGGATTACAGGGACTATGGCTACACCTTC
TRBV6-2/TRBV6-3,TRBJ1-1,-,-,CASSALLSGTEAFF,TGTGCCAGCAGCGCCCTTTTATCGGGAACTGAAGCTTTCTTT
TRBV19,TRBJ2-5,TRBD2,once,CASSIQPSGGGKTQYF,TGTGCCAGTAGTATTCAGCCCAGCGGGGGGGGAAAGACCCAGTACTTC
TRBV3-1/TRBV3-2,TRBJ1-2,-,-,CASSQSSEESTF,TGTGCCAGCAGCCAATCCTCCGAGGAATCCACCTTC
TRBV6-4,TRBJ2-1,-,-,CASSDPQGLEQFF,TGTGCCAGCAGTGACCCGCAGGGGTTGGAGCAGTTCTTC
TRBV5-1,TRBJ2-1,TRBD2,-,CASSAASGSSYNEQFF,TGCGCCAGCAGCGCGGCTAGCGGGAGCTCCTACAATGAGCAGTTCTTC
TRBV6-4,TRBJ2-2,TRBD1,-,CASSVETGRPGELFF,TGTGCCAGCAGTGTTGAGACAGGGCGGCCCGGGGAGCTGTTTTTT
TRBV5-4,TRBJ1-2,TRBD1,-,CASSLGGTGANYGYTF,TGTGCCAGCAGCTTGGGCGGGACAGGGGCTAACTATGGCTACACCTTC
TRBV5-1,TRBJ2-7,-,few,CASSVSGPADEQYF,TGCGCCAGCAGCGTTAGCGGACCCGCTGACGAGCAGTACTTC
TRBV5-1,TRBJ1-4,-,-,CASGIEAATNEKLFF,TGCGCCAGCGGTATTGAGGCTGCAACTAATGAAAAACTGTTTTTT
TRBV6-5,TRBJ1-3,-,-,CASSLTGSGNTIYF,TGTGCCAGCAGTTTAACAGGGTCCGGAAACACCATATATTTT
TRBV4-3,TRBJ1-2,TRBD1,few,CASSQEKEGAYGYTF,TGCGCCAGCAGCCAAGAGAAGGAGGGGGCCTATGGCTACACCTTC
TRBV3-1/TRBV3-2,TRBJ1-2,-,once,CASSQDLHQGYGYTF,TGTGCCAGCAGCCAAGATCTCCATCAGGGCTATGGCTACACCTTC
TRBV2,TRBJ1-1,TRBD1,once,CASNIRTGRTEAFF,TGTGCCAGCAACATCCGGACAGGGCGCACTGAAGCTTTCTTT
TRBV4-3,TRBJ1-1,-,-,CASSQDGLESEAFF,TGCGCCAGCAGCCAAGACGGTTTAGAGTCTGAAGCTTTCTTT
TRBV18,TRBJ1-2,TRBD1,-,CASSPEGAGYTF,TGTGCCAGCTCACCGGAGGGGGCCGGCTACACCTTC
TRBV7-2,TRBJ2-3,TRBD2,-,CASSFASGGTDTQYF,TGTGCCAGCAGCTTCGCTAGCGGGGGCACAGATACGCAGTATTTT
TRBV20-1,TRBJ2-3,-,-,CSARTGDTQYF,TGCAGTGCTAGGACGGGTGATACGCAGTATTTT
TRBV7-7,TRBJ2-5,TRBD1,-,CASSLDRGRETQYF,TGTGCCAGCAGCCTCGACAGGGGCAGAGAGACCCAGTACTTC
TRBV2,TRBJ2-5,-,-,CASRWGGGGQETQYF,TGTGCCAGCAGATGGGGCGGGGGCGGCCAAGAGACCCAGTACTTC
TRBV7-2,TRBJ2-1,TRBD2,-,CASSLGAGGPEQFF,TGTGCCAGCAGCTTAGGTGCGGGAGGGCCGGAGCAGTTCTTC
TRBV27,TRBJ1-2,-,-,CASSFVGDSGYTF,TGTGCCAGCAGTTTCGTGGGTGACTCCGGCTACACCTTC
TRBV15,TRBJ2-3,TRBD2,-,CATSRGITSGVGDTQYF,TGTGCCACCAGCAGAGGAATTACTAGCGGGGTGGGAGATACGCAGTATTTT
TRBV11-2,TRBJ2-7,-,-,CASSHSSPAYEQYF,TGTGCCAGCAGCCACTCCTCGCCGGCCTACGAGCAGTACTTC
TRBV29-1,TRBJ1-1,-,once,CSVGSPGMNTEAFF,TGCAGCGTTGGTTCACCGGGAATGAACACTGAAGCTTTCTTT
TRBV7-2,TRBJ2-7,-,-,CASSSRQGGVQYF,TGTGCCAGCAGCTCCCGACAAGGAGGGGTGCAGTACTTC